This TCR beta chain comes out of a study of OX40 agonist ivuxolimab in advanced cancers. Study background: In three patients, partial responses were observed, one with hepatocellular carcinoma and two with cutaneous melanoma.

Here immunoSEQ multiplex PCR was the method, and the copy in TCRdb shows in-frame clones only, minus some. The sample yields approximately 48,000 clones, over 70% seen once. The TCR was taken from an adult with an advanced solid tumor such as melanoma, head and neck, liver or kidney cancer. Sequences were derived from CD4+ or CD8+ T cells sorted from blood, sampled in a trial of the OX40 agonist ivuxolimab.

Here the CDR3 DNA reads TGTGCCAGCAGCGTGGGGACAGGGTTCACTAATGAAAAACTGTTTTTT. Its protein is CASSVGTGFTNEKLFF. This chain connects TRBV5-8 to TRBJ1-4; 9 positions match TRBD1. CDR3 size: 16 residues. V dropped 4 bases and J dropped 2; count of bases not matched to a gene: 6. The germline V gene encodes CDR1 SGHTS and CDR2 YDEGEE.